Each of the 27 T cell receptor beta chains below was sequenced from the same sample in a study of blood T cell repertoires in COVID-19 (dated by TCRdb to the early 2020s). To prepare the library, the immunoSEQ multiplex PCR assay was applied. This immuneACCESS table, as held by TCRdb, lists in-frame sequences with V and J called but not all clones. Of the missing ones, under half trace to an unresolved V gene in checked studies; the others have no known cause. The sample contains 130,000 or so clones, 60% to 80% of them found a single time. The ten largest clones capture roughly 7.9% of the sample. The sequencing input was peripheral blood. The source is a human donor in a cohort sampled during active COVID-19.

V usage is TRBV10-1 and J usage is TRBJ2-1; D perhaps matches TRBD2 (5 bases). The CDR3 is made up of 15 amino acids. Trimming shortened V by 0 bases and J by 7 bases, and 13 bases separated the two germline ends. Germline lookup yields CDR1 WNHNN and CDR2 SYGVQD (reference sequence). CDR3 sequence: CASSESMDSLNEQFF. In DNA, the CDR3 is TGCGCCAGCAGTGAGTCGATGGACTCTTTGAATGAGCAGTTCTTC.

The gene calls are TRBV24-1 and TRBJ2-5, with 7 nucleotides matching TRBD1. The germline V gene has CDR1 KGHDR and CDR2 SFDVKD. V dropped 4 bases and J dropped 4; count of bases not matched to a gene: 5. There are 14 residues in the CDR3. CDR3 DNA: TGTGCCACCAGTGACCGTGACAGGGTAGAGACCCAGTACTTC. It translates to CATSDRDRVETQYF.

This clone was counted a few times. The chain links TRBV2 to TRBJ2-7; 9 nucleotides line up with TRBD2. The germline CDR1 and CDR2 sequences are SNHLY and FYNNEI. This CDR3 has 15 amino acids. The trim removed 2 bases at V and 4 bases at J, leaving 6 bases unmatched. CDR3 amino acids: CASSEQRLAGYEQYF. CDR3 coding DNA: TGTGCCAGCAGTGAACAGAGGCTAGCGGGGTACGAGCAGTACTTC.

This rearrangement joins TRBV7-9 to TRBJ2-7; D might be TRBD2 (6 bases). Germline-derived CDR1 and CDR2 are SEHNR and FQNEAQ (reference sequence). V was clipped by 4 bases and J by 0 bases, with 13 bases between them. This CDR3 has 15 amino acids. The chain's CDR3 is CASSYRDGSSYEQYF. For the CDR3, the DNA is TGTGCCAGCAGCTACCGGGACGGGAGCTCCTACGAGCAGTACTTC. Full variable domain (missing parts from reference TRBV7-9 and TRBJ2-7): DTGVSQNPRHKITKRGQNVTFRCDPISEHNRLYWYRQTLGQGPEFLTYFQNEAQLEKSRLLSDRFSAERPKGSFSTLEIQRTEQGDSAMYLCASSYRDGSSYEQYFGPGTRLTVT.

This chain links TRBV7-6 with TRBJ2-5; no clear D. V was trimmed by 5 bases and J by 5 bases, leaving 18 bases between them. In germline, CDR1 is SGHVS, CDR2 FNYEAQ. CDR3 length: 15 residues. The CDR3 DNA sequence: TGTGCCAGCAGCCCACGTGAGGAACCACGCGAGACCCAGTACTTC. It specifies CASSPREEPRETQYF.

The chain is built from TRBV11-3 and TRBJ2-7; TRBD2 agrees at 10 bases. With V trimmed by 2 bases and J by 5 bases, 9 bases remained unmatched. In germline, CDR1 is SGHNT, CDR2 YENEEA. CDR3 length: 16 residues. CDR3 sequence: CASSLRTGAGGDEQYF. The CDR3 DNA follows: TGTGCCAGCAGCTTACGGACAGGAGCGGGAGGGGACGAGCAGTACTTC.

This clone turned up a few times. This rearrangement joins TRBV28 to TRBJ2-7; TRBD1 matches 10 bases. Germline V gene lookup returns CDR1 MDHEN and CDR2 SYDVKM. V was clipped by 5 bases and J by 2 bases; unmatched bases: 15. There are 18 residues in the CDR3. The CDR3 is CASSIISGQGIGTYEQYF. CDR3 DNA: TGTGCCAGCAGTATCATTTCGGGACAGGGGATTGGGACCTACGAGCAGTACTTC. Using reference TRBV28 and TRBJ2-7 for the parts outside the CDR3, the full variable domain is DVKVTQSSRYLVKRTGEKVFLECVQDMDHENMFWYRQDPGLGLRLIYFSYDVKMKEKGDIPEGYSVSREKKERFSLILESASTNQTSMYLCASSIISGQGIGTYEQYFGPGTRLTVT.

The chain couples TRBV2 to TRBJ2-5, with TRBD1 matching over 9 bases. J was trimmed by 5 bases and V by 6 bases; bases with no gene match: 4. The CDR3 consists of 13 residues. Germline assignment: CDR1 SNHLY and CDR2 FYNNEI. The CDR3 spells CASSRDRVETQYF. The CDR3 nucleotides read TGTGCCAGCAGCCGGGACAGGGTGGAGACCCAGTACTTC.

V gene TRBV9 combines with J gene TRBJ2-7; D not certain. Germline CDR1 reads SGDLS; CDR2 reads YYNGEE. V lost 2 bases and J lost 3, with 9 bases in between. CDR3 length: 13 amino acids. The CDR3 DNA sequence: TGTGCCAGCAGCGTTTCTGGCGGCTACGAGCAGTACTTC. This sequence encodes CASSVSGGYEQYF.

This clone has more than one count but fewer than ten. DNA of the CDR3: TGTGCCAGCAGCCAAGTGGGACAGTCCTACGAGCAGTACTTC. Protein product: CASSQVGQSYEQYF. The chain has TRBV3-1 (or the pseudogene TRBV3-2) and TRBJ2-7; 7 positions match TRBD1. V gave up 1 base and J gave up 1 base; unmatched junction bases: 1. Per germline, CDR1 LGHDT and CDR2 YNNKEL (reference sequence). The CDR3 contains 14 residues.

For the CDR3, the DNA is TGTGCCAGCAGTCAGACAGGGTACGAGCAGTACTTC. It specifies CASSQTGYEQYF. V usage is TRBV11-2 and J usage is TRBJ2-7; 7 nucleotides agree with TRBD1. Germline V gene sequence: CDR1 SGHAT, CDR2 FQNNGV. The CDR3 length is 12 residues. Trimming at V came to 6 bases and at J to 4 bases, leaving 3 bases not matched to a gene.

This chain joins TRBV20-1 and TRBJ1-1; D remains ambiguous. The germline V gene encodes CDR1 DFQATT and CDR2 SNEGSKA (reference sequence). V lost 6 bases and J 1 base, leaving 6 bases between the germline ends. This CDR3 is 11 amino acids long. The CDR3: CSAHTNTEAFF. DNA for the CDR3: TGCAGTGCCCACACGAACACTGAAGCTTTCTTT.

The CDR3, as DNA: TGTGCCAGCAGGGACCCCCGAATAGCGAGCACAGATACGCAGTATTTT. Translation gives CASRDPRIASTDTQYF. J is TRBJ2-3 and V is TRBV2, with D possibly being TRBD2 (5 bases). This CDR3 contains 16 residues. Germline lookup yields CDR1 SNHLY and CDR2 FYNNEI. V lost 6 bases and J lost 0, with 16 bases in between.

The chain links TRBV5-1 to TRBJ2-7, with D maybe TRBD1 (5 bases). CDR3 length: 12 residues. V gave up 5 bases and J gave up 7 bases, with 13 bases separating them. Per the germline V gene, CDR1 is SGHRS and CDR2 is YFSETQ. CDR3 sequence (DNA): TGCGCCAGCAGGGATGGGGCTGGTGAGCAGTACTTC. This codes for CASRDGAGEQYF.

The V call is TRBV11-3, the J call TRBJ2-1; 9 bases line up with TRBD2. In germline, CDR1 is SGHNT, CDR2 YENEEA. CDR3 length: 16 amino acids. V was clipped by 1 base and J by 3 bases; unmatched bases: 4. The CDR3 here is CASSLGLAGIYNEQFF. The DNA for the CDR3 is TGTGCCAGCAGCTTAGGGCTAGCGGGGATCTACAATGAGCAGTTCTTC.

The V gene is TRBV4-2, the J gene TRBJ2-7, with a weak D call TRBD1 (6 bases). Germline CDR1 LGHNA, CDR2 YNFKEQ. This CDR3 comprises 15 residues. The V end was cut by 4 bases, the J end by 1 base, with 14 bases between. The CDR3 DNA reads TGTGCCAGCAGCCCTGCTTGGACAGATTCCTACGAGCAGTACTTC. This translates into CASSPAWTDSYEQYF.

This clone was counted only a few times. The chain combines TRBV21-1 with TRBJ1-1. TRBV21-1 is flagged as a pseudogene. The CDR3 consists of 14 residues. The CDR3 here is CASSAGDWGNEAFF. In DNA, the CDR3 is TGTGCCAGCAGCGCGGGGGACTGGGGAAATGAAGCTTTCTTT.

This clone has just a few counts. CDR3 DNA sequence: TGTGCCAGCAGCTTTAGACAGGGGTTTGCCGAGCAGTACTTC. Translated, it gives CASSFRQGFAEQYF. V is TRBV5-4 and J is TRBJ2-7; 8 positions match TRBD1. The CDR3 sequence is 14 residues long. Trimming took 2 bases from V and 6 from J; bases not matched to a gene: 7. Germline V gene sequence: CDR1 SGHNT, CDR2 YYREEE (reference sequence).

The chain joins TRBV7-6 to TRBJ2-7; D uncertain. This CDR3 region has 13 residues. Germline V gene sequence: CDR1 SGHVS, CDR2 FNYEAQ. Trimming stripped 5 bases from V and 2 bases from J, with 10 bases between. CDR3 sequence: CASSASTAYEQYF. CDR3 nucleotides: TGTGCCAGCAGCGCCTCTACAGCCTACGAGCAGTACTTC.

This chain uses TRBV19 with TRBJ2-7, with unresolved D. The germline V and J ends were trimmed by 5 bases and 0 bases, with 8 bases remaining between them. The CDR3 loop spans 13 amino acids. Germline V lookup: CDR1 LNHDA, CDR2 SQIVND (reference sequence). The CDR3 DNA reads TGTGCCAGTAGTTCCGGTTACTCCTACGAGCAGTACTTC. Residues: CASSSGYSYEQYF.

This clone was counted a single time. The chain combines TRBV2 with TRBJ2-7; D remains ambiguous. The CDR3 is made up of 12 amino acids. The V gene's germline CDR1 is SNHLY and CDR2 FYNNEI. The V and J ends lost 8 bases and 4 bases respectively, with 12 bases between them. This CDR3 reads CASRRGDYEQYF. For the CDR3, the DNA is TGTGCCAGCCGACGCGGTGATTACGAGCAGTACTTC.

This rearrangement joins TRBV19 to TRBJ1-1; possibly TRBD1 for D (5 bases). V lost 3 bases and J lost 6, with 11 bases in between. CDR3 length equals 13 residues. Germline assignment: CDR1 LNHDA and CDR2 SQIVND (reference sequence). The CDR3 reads CASSITGGAEAFF. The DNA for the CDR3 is TGTGCCAGTAGTATTACAGGTGGGGCTGAAGCTTTCTTT.

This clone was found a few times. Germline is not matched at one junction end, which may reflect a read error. CDR3 loop: CASSPTLAGVSSYNEQFF. The CDR3 DNA follows: TGTGCTAGCAGCCCGACTCTAGCGGGGGTGAGCTCCTACAATGAGCAGTTCTTC. V gene TRBV7-7 combines with J gene TRBJ2-1, with 10 bases lining up with TRBD2. The CDR3 is 18 residues long. Germline CDR1 is SSHAT and CDR2 is FNYEAQ (reference sequence).

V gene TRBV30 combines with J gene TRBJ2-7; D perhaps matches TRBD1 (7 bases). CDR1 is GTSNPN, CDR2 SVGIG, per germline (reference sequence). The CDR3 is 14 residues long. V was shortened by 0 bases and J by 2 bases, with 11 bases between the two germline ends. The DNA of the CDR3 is TGTGCCTGGAGTGTCCCAGGGGGGACCTACGAGCAGTACTTC. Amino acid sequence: CAWSVPGGTYEQYF.

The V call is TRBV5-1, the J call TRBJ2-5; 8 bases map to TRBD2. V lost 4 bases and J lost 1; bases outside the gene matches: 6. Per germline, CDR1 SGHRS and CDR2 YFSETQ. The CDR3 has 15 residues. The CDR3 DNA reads TGCGCCAGCAGCGCCTCAAGCGGGGGCCAAGAGACCCAGTACTTC. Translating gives CASSASSGGQETQYF.

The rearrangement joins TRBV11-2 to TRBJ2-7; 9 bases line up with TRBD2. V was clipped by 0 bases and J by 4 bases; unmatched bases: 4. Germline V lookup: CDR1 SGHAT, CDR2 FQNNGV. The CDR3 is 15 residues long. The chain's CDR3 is CASSLERGGIYEQYF. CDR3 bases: TGTGCCAGCAGCTTAGAGCGGGGGGGGATTTACGAGCAGTACTTC.

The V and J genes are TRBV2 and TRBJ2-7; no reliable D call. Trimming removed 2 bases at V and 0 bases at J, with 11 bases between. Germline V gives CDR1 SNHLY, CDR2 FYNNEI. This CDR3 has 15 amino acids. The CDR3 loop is CASSETQATSYEQYF. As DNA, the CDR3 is TGTGCCAGCAGTGAAACGCAAGCGACCTCCTACGAGCAGTACTTC. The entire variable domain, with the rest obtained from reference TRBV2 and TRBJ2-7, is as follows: EPEVTQTPSHQVTQMGQEVILRCVPISNHLYFYWYRQILGQKVEFLVSFYNNEISEKSEIFDDQFSVERPDGSNFTLKIRSTKLEDSAMYFCASSETQATSYEQYFGPGTRLTVT.